This T cell receptor beta chain was identified in a study of OX40 agonist ivuxolimab in advanced cancers. From germline, CDR1 is GTSNPN and CDR2 SVGIG (reference sequence). V was shortened by 2 bases and J by 1 base, with 9 bases between the two germline ends. The CDR3 has 13 residues. Here immunoSEQ multiplex PCR was the method, and the copy in TCRdb shows in-frame clones only, minus some. The table lists roughly 75,000 clones, 70% to 90% of them singletons. J is TRBJ2-7 and V is TRBV30; D is unclear. This specimen consisted of CD4+ or CD8+ T cells sorted from blood, obtained in a trial of the OX40 agonist ivuxolimab. The receptor was isolated from an adult with an advanced solid tumor such as melanoma, head and neck, liver or kidney cancer. The CDR3 region has the DNA TGTGCCTGGAGTAACGGTTGGTCCTACGAGCAGTACTTC. Protein sequence: CAWSNGWSYEQYF. The entire variable domain, with the rest obtained from reference TRBV30 and TRBJ2-7, is as follows: SQTIHQWPATLVQPVGSPLSLECTVEGTSNPNLYWYRQAAGRGLQLLFYSVGIGQISSEVPQNLSASRPQDRQFILSSKKLLLSDSGFYLCAWSNGWSYEQYFGPGTRLTVT.